This T cell receptor (beta chain) was obtained from a study of T cells expressing NK-cell markers. Study-level background: Repertoires of TCR beta were obtained from T cells sorted as CD3+CD56+NKG2C+, CD3+CD56+NKG2C- and CD3+CD56-NKG2C+.

Study-wide results and limits: A range of roughly 1.0-8% of CD8+ T cells consisted of dominant NKG2C+ clonotypes in 5 to 7 donors.

Comment on this clonotype: Its antigen is as yet unknown.

Template switching by 5'RACE with UMIs generated the TCR beta cDNA. From the 5' RACE reads, TCRdb lists one entry per CDR3 protein and no DNA. This specimen shows 350,000 to 450,000 distinct CDR3 sequences; the ten leading clones hold 5% to 5.5%. Germline V gene sequence: CDR1 KGHSH, CDR2 LQKENI. CDR3 length equals 11 residues. The source is a man aged 18-70 years in good health. Sequenced material: blood T cells: a sorted CD56 or NKG2C T cell subset, CD4+ or CD8+ T cells, or bulk PBMC T cells (not recorded which). The J gene is TRBJ1-1, the V gene TRBV18. The CDR3 sequence: CASSLITEAFF.